Listed here are 10 T cell receptor beta chains from one sample, sequenced in a study of CD8 T cells in ankylosing spondylitis. Notes on the study in general: Blood of patients with ankylosing spondylitis appeared to be characterized by a TCR beta motif of eight highly homologous variants.

No antigen has been identified for these receptors. Each CDR3 protein gets one entry after TCRdb re-called the 5' RACE reads with MiXCR. The table has 750,000 to 850,000 distinct CDR3 sequences, 12% seen once. Sequencing was carried out using blood, either unsorted or a sorted T cell fraction (not recorded which). All receptors come from a male donor with ankylosing spondylitis.

This clonotype was counted between two and nine times. The chain uses TRBV2 and TRBJ2-1, with D hard to call. Trimming stripped 7 bases from V and 8 bases from J, with 12 bases between. The CDR3 sequence is 12 residues long. Germline values: CDR1 SNHLY, CDR2 FYNNEI. The CDR3 region is CASKRASDEQFF. Written as DNA, the CDR3 is TGTGCCAGCAAACGGGCCTCGGATGAGCAGTTCTTC. Full variable domain (outside the CDR3, taken from reference TRBV2 and TRBJ2-1): EPEVTQTPSHQVTQMGQEVILRCVPISNHLYFYWYRQILGQKVEFLVSFYNNEISEKSEIFDDQFSVERPDGSNFTLKIRSTKLEDSAMYFCASKRASDEQFFGPGTRLTVL.

J is TRBJ2-7 and V is TRBV13, with TRBD2 identical over 8 bases. V shed 1 base, J shed 5 bases, and the junction held 10 bases outside the gene matches. The CDR3 has 16 amino acids. The V gene's germline CDR1 is PRHDT and CDR2 FYEKMQ (reference sequence). The CDR3 sequence: CASSLDKAGAEDEQYF. In DNA, the CDR3 is TGTGCCAGCAGCTTAGACAAAGCGGGGGCCGAAGACGAGCAGTACTTC.

In this sample, this clonotype turned up a few times. This chain links TRBV28 with TRBJ2-1, with 12 bases lining up with TRBD2. Losses at the gene ends were 4 bases for V and 7 bases for J; bases not matched to a gene: 8. The CDR3 consists of 16 residues. Germline V gene lookup returns CDR1 MDHEN and CDR2 SYDVKM. DNA of the CDR3: TGTGCCAGCAGTTCCCCCGGACTAGCGGGGAGTAATGAGCAGTTCTTC. Encoded protein: CASSSPGLAGSNEQFF.

The table lists this clonotype with a few counts. The chain combines TRBV7-9 with TRBJ2-1; 7 bases fit TRBD2. J gave up 7 bases and V 7 bases, and 13 bases lay outside the gene matches. This CDR3 is 15 amino acids long. Germline CDR1 is SEHNR and CDR2 is FQNEAQ (reference sequence). Written as DNA, the CDR3 is TGTGCCAGCACCCCCCAGGGCGGGAGAGGGAATGAGCAGTTCTTC. This codes for CASTPQGGRGNEQFF.

This clonotype has only a few counts. DNA for the CDR3: TGTGCCAGCAGTTATAGAAGCGGGGCCTACAATGAGCAGTTCTTC. Translating gives CASSYRSGAYNEQFF. The gene calls are TRBV6-2 or TRBV6-3 and TRBJ2-1; TRBD2 matches at 7 bases. Looked up from germline, CDR1 is MNHEY and CDR2 is SVGEGT. V shed 3 bases and J 2 bases; nucleotides not matched to a gene: 4. The CDR3 length is 15 residues.

The chain links TRBV12-3 or TRBV12-4 to TRBJ2-7; D unclear. The CDR3 covers 14 residues. The V gene lost 2 bases and the J gene lost 6 bases, with 14 bases spanning the gap. CDR3 DNA: TGTGCCAGCAGTTTAATCGACGCCTCCCGCGAGCAGTACTTC. Translating gives CASSLIDASREQYF.

This clonotype has a handful of counts. The V and J genes are TRBV29-1 and TRBJ2-5; 9 positions match TRBD1. Per germline, CDR1 SQVTM and CDR2 ANQGSEA. The CDR3 consists of 14 residues. V gave up 6 bases and J gave up 4 bases; unmatched junction bases: 9. The CDR3 here is CSVERTGVRETQYF. The CDR3 DNA is TGCAGCGTCGAACGGACAGGGGTGCGAGAGACCCAGTACTTC.

Only a few counts were recorded for this clonotype. The chain couples TRBV12-3 or TRBV12-4 to TRBJ1-6, with D possibly being TRBD1 (5 bases). The CDR3 length is 14 residues. The V and J ends lost 1 base and 8 bases respectively, with 9 bases between them. The CDR3: CASSLGGGDSPLHF. CDR3 coding DNA: TGTGCCAGCAGTTTAGGGGGAGGGGATTCACCCCTCCACTTT.

This clonotype has just a few counts. The chain combines TRBV20-1 with TRBJ1-1; D remains ambiguous. The CDR3 spans 13 residues. Germline-derived CDR1 and CDR2 are DFQATT and SNEGSKA (reference sequence). V was shortened by 3 bases and J by 2 bases, with 10 bases between the two germline ends. The CDR3 spells CSASLGTNTEAFF. The DNA for the CDR3 is TGCAGTGCTAGTTTGGGTACCAACACTGAAGCTTTCTTT.

The chain is built from TRBV29-1 and TRBJ1-3; D uncertain. Germline V CDR1 and CDR2: SQVTM, ANQGSEA. CDR3 length equals 13 residues. V lost 2 bases and J lost 1, with 6 bases in between. The CDR3 here is CSVEPGSGNTIYF. Here the CDR3 DNA reads TGCAGCGTTGAACCGGGATCTGGAAACACCATATATTTT.